These 2 T cell receptor beta chains originate from one sample sequenced in a study of T cells expressing NK-cell markers. From the 5' RACE reads, TCRdb lists one entry per CDR3 protein and no DNA. This sample contains roughly 380,000 distinct CDR3 sequences. Sequencing was carried out using blood T cells: a sorted CD56 or NKG2C T cell subset, CD4+ or CD8+ T cells, or bulk PBMC T cells (not recorded which). The receptors were gathered from a man aged 18 to 69 in good health.

V gene TRBV5-1 combines with J gene TRBJ1-2; the TRBD1 assignment by TCRdb is unverifiable without DNA. CDR3 length: 13 residues. CDR1 SGHRS and CDR2 YFSETQ come from the germline V gene. This chain's CDR3 is CASSLRISGGYTF.

The chain combines TRBV10-3 with TRBJ2-6. Germline values: CDR1 ENHRY, CDR2 SYGVKD. CDR3 length: 15 residues. The chain's CDR3 is CATSKDPSGANVLTF.